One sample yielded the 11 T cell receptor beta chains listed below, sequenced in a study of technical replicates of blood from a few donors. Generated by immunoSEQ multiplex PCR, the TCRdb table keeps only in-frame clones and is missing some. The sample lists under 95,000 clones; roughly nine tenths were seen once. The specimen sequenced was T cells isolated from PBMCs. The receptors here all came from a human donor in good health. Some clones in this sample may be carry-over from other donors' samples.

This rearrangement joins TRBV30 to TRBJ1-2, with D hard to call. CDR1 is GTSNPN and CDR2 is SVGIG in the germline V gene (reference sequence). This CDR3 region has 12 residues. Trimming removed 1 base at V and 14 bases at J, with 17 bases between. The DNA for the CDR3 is TGTGCCTGGAGTGGAGAACTTCCAGGTTGGACCTTC. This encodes CAWSGELPGWTF.

The CDR3 DNA reads TGCGCCAGCAGCTTAGGACTAGCGGGAGCATACAATGAGCAGTTCTTC. Its protein product is CASSLGLAGAYNEQFF. The chain employs TRBV5-1 and TRBJ2-1, with 13 bases matching TRBD2. J gave up 4 bases and V 2 bases, and 3 bases lay outside the gene matches. In germline, CDR1 is SGHRS, CDR2 YFSETQ. The CDR3 sequence is 16 residues long.

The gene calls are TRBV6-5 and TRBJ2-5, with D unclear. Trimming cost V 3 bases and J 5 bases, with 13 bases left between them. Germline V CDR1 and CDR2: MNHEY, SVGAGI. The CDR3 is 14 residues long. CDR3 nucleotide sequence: TGTGCCAGCAGTTATGGTGGTCGGTTGGAGACCCAGTACTTC. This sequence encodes CASSYGGRLETQYF.

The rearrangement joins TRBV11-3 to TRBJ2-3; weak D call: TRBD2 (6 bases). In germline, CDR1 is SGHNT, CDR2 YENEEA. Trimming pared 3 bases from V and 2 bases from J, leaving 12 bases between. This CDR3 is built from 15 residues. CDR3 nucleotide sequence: TGTGCCAGCAGCTTGGGACTGTCTTCCACAGATACGCAGTATTTT. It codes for CASSLGLSSTDTQYF.

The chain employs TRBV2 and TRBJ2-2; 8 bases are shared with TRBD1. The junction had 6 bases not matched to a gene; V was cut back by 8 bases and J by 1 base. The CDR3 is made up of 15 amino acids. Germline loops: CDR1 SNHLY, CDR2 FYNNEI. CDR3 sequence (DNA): TGTGCCAGCGTACGCACAGGGGGGAACACCGGGGAGCTGTTTTTT. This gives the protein CASVRTGGNTGELFF.

The CDR3 region has the DNA TGTGCCATTGGGGAGCGCCAAGAGACCCAGTACTTC. Protein sequence: CAIGERQETQYF. The rearrangement uses TRBV10-3 and TRBJ2-5, with a possible D match to TRBD2 (5 bases). This CDR3 region has 12 residues. CDR1 ENHRY and CDR2 SYGVKD come from the germline V gene. With 9 bases removed from V and 1 base from J, the gap between germline ends came to 9 bases.

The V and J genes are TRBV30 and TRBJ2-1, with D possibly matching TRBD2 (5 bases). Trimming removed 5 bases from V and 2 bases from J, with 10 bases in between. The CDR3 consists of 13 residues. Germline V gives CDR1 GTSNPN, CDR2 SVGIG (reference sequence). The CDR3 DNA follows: TGTGCCTGGGCGGAGGAGACCTACAATGAGCAGTTCTTC. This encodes CAWAEETYNEQFF.

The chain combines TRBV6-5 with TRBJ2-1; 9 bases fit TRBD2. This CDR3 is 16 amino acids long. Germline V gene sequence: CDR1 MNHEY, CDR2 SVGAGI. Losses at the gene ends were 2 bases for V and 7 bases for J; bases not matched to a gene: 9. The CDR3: CASSYPPRTSENEQFF. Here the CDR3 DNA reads TGTGCCAGCAGTTACCCACCCCGGACTAGCGAGAATGAGCAGTTCTTC.

CDR3 amino acids: CASRVEVTQYF. CDR3 coding DNA: TGTGCCAGCAGGGTTGAGGTGACCCAGTACTTC. The chain carries TRBV2 and TRBJ2-5; D is unclear. Germline-derived CDR1 and CDR2 are SNHLY and FYNNEI. V was trimmed by 6 bases and J by 7 bases, leaving 9 bases between them. The CDR3 runs to 11 residues.

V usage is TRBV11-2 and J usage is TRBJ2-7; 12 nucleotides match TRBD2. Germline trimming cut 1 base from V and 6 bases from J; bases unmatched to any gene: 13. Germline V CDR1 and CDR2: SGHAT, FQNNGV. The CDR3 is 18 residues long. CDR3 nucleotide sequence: TGTGCCAGCAGCTTAGTGTCTAGTCTAGCGGGAGGGGCCTTCGAGCAGTACTTC. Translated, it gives CASSLVSSLAGGAFEQYF.

CDR3 in amino acids: CASSQNTDTQYF. CDR3 sequence (DNA): TGTGCCAGCAGTCAGAACACAGATACGCAGTATTTT. V is TRBV4-2 and J is TRBJ2-3; no firm D call. This CDR3 has 12 amino acids. Germline-derived CDR1 and CDR2 are LGHNA and YNFKEQ. V lost 6 bases and J lost 2, with 6 bases in between.